A single sample is the source of the 17 T cell receptor beta chains below, sequenced in a study of regulatory T cells in long-lasting Graves disease. Arm-PCR of CDR3 regions and iRepertoire HTBI primers were the basis on which TCR beta libraries were built. MiXCR, applied by TCRdb to the multiplex PCR reads, yields one record per CDR3 protein. The sample gives 370,000 or so distinct CDR3 sequences, roughly 15% of which show up once; about 19% is in the top ten. The time point here: newly diagnosed GD, antithyroid drugs for less than 3 months. Following extraction of RNA from PBMCs, that RNA was used to make the TCR library. This same sample was also part of a study on T cells in Graves' hyperthyroidism and ophthalmopathy.

Sequenced material: peripheral blood mononuclear cells (PBMCs), taken at new diagnosis, from a patient treated with antithyroid drugs. The receptors derive from a woman aged 18-29 years with Graves disease.

This clonotype was counted at least ten times. This CDR3 is CASSSGDRGRTGELFF. The CDR3 DNA reads as TGTGCCAGCAGCTCCGGTGACAGGGGGCGGACCGGGGAGCTGTTTTTT. The rearrangement joins TRBV7-3 to TRBJ2-2; 10 bases map to TRBD1. Germline V gene sequence: CDR1 SGHTA, CDR2 FQGTGA. This CDR3 comprises 16 residues. V shed 4 bases and J 5 bases; nucleotides not matched to a gene: 7.

Ten or more counts support this clonotype. The genes are TRBV3-1 and TRBJ1-6; D remains ambiguous. The CDR3 length is 14 residues. V lost 7 bases and J 4 bases, leaving 11 bases between the germline ends. Per germline, CDR1 LGHDT and CDR2 YNNKEL (reference sequence). CDR3 residues: CASTRGQYNSPLHF. CDR3 DNA: TGTGCCAGCACCCGTGGGCAGTATAATTCACCCCTCCACTTT.

J is TRBJ2-1 and V is TRBV29-1; weak D call: TRBD1 (6 bases). From germline, CDR1 is SQVTM and CDR2 ANQGSEA. CDR3 length: 14 amino acids. The V gene lost 4 bases and the J gene lost 10 bases, with 20 bases spanning the gap. The CDR3 bases are TGCAGCGTTGCAACAGGGAATGTAGCACGAGAGCAGTTCTTC. Protein: CSVATGNVAREQFF.

Many counts were recorded for this clonotype. The gene calls are TRBV29-1 and TRBJ2-5; possible D gene TRBD2, 6 bases. V gave up 3 bases and J gave up 5 bases, with 16 bases separating them. CDR3 length equals 14 residues. The germline V gene has CDR1 SQVTM and CDR2 ANQGSEA. The CDR3 DNA sequence: TGCAGCGTTGAGGGCGGGGCCTTCGTGGAGACCCAGTACTTC. Its translation: CSVEGGAFVETQYF.

This clonotype has a count of ten or more. V is TRBV5-6 and J is TRBJ1-1; tentative D call: TRBD1 (5 bases). Trimming removed 1 base from V and 7 bases from J, with 8 bases in between. This CDR3 has 12 residues. Per germline, CDR1 SGHDT and CDR2 YYEEEE. The DNA for the CDR3 is TGTGCCAGCAGCTTGTCGGGGCTTGAAGCTTTCTTT. It specifies CASSLSGLEAFF.

This clonotype was counted only a few times. The rearrangement joins TRBV13 to TRBJ2-7, with 7 bases identical to TRBD1. V was clipped by 5 bases and J by 0 bases; unmatched bases: 10. The germline gives CDR1 PRHDT, CDR2 FYEKMQ (reference sequence). There are 16 residues in the CDR3. The CDR3 DNA reads TGTGCCAGCAGCAAACAAGGTCAGGGGGTCTCCTACGAGCAGTACTTC. Residues: CASSKQGQGVSYEQYF. The whole variable domain, filled in from reference TRBV13 and TRBJ2-7, reads AAGVIQSPRHLIKEKRETATLKCYPIPRHDTVYWYQQGPGQDPQFLISFYEKMQSDKGSIPDRFSAQQFSDYHSELNMSSLELGDSALYFCASSKQGQGVSYEQYFGPGTRLTVT.

The table lists this clonotype with many counts. The chain recombines TRBV5-1 with TRBJ2-3, with TRBD2 matching over 8 bases. Germline loops: CDR1 SGHRS, CDR2 YFSETQ. The CDR3 runs 16 residues. J lost 2 bases, V lost 1 base, and 6 bases had no gene match. As DNA, the CDR3 is TGCGCCAGCAGCTTGACGGCGGGAGGCCTCACAGATACGCAGTATTTT. This translates into CASSLTAGGLTDTQYF.

This clonotype was observed many times. This chain links TRBV9 with TRBJ2-1; 12 bases are shared with TRBD2. The CDR3 loop spans 18 amino acids. The germline V gene encodes CDR1 SGDLS and CDR2 YYNGEE. V gave up 3 bases and J gave up 6 bases; unmatched junction bases: 13. The CDR3 nucleotides read TGTGCCAGCAGCGCGGCTAGCGGGAGGGCCGAGGTGGGCAATGAGCAGTTCTTC. As protein: CASSAASGRAEVGNEQFF.

In this sample, this clonotype turned up a few times. The CDR3 sequence is CASSVGASGISYNEQFF. The CDR3 DNA is TGTGCCAGCAGCGTAGGGGCTAGCGGGATCTCCTACAATGAGCAGTTCTTC. The gene calls are TRBV9 and TRBJ2-1; 9 bases are a match to TRBD2. After removal of 0 bases from V and 0 bases from J, the junction contained 4 bases not matched to a gene. Germline CDR1 SGDLS, CDR2 YYNGEE. The CDR3 consists of 17 residues.

This clonotype was counted at least ten times. V gene TRBV5-1 combines with J gene TRBJ2-7; possible D gene TRBD1, 6 bases. The CDR3 runs 16 residues. With 0 bases removed from V and 0 bases from J, the gap between germline ends came to 13 bases. CDR1 is SGHRS and CDR2 is YFSETQ in the germline V gene. The CDR3 loop is CASSLGVDRSSYEQYF. CDR3 DNA: TGCGCCAGCAGCTTGGGGGTCGACAGGAGCTCCTACGAGCAGTACTTC.

This clonotype has a handful of counts. The chain carries TRBV6-2 or TRBV6-3 and TRBJ2-2; 10 positions match TRBD1. Germline values: CDR1 MNHEY, CDR2 SVGEGT. The CDR3 length is 14 residues. V dropped 2 bases and J dropped 6; count of bases not matched to a gene: 0. In DNA, the CDR3 is TGTGCCAGCAGTTACGGGACAGGGGCCGGGGAGCTGTTTTTT. As protein: CASSYGTGAGELFF.

This clonotype was picked up a small number of times. A clone one base away is much larger, so this may be a read error. The rearrangement links TRBV11-2 to TRBJ2-3, with D unresolved. CDR1 and CDR2 (germline): SGHAT, FQNNGV. The CDR3 is 12 amino acids. The DNA of the CDR3 is TGTGCCGGCAGCTCTGTTACAGATACGCAGTATTTT. Protein sequence: CAGSSVTDTQYF.

At least ten counts were recorded for this clonotype. The chain has TRBV6-2 or TRBV6-3 and TRBJ1-5; 8 nucleotides align to TRBD1. J lost 6 bases, V lost 4 bases, and 5 bases had no gene match. This CDR3 comprises 14 residues. Germline assignment: CDR1 MNHEY and CDR2 SVGEGT. The CDR3 loop reads CASSSPGGGQPQHF. DNA for the CDR3: TGTGCCAGCAGTTCTCCAGGGGGCGGTCAGCCCCAGCATTTT.

Only a few counts were recorded for this clonotype. The chain joins TRBV5-6 to TRBJ1-5; D not certain. Trimming stripped 3 bases from V and 6 bases from J, with 13 bases between. The CDR3 consists of 14 residues. Germline V gene lookup returns CDR1 SGHDT and CDR2 YYEEEE. The CDR3 DNA sequence: TGTGCCAGCAGCTCCCCTCTCGCAGGTCAGCCCCAGCATTTT. Protein: CASSSPLAGQPQHF. The full variable domain, in which reference TRBV5-6 and TRBJ1-5 provide the parts outside the CDR3, is DAGVTQSPTHLIKTRGQQVTLRCSPKSGHDTVSWYQQALGQGPQFIFQYYEEEERQRGNFPDRFSGHQFPNYSSELNVNALLLGDSALYLCASSSPLAGQPQHFGDGTRLSIL.

This clonotype showed up just a few times. This chain uses TRBV5-5 with TRBJ2-3; D may be TRBD1 or TRBD2 (5 bases each). Germline CDR1 reads SGHKS; CDR2 reads YYEKEE (reference sequence). The V end lost 7 bases, the J end lost 4 bases, and 10 bases lay between the germline ends. The CDR3 loop spans 12 amino acids. The CDR3 spells CASLWDPDTQYF. In DNA form, the CDR3 reads TGTGCCAGCTTGTGGGACCCAGATACGCAGTATTTT.

This clonotype was detected many times. The chain recombines TRBV20-1 with TRBJ2-7, with 11 bases that match TRBD2. There are 16 residues in the CDR3. Looked up from germline, CDR1 is DFQATT and CDR2 is SNEGSKA (reference sequence). V dropped 1 base and J dropped 2; count of bases not matched to a gene: 7. The CDR3 reads CSARVSGTSGTYEQYF. CDR3 coding DNA: TGCAGTGCTAGAGTATCCGGGACTAGCGGTACCTACGAGCAGTACTTC.

This clonotype was found many times. The chain links TRBV5-5 to TRBJ1-5; 8 bases agree with TRBD1. The V gene end was trimmed by 0 bases and the J gene end by 2 bases; junction bases not matched to a gene: 7. The CDR3 sequence is 17 residues long. Germline V gene data show CDR1 as SGHKS and CDR2 as YYEKEE (reference sequence). The CDR3 nucleotides are TGTGCCAGCAGCTTGGGCCAGGGGGCCCTCGGCAATCAGCCCCAGCATTTT. Translation: CASSLGQGALGNQPQHF.